A selection of T cell receptor beta chains follows, all from one sample in a study of blood T cell repertoires in COVID-19. Sequencing was performed with immunoSEQ multiplex PCR; in TCRdb, only in-frame clones are kept and a portion is missing. Here the sample spans a few hundred thousand clones, around 89% being singletons. Sequenced material: peripheral blood. The receptor source for this set is a woman between 35 and 50 years old with COVID-19, enrolled during active disease. The CDR3 runs from the conserved cysteine through the conserved F or W. D genes are given only for firm matches.

DNA	CDR3	D	V	J
TGTGCCAGCAGTTCCTTGGACAGGGGGGGACAGGCGGGCAATCAGCCCCAGCATTTT	CASSSLDRGGQAGNQPQHF	TRBD1	TRBV27	TRBJ1-5
TGTGCCAGCAGTTTATCGAATGGGGCGAGAGCCTACGAGCAGTACTTC	CASSLSNGARAYEQYF	NA	TRBV27	TRBJ2-7
TGTGCCAGCCGCCGGGACACAAATCAGCCCCAGCATTTT	CASRRDTNQPQHF	NA	TRBV18	TRBJ1-5
TGTGCCAGCAGCCATCTACCCGCGAGGGACACTGAAGCTTTCTTT	CASSHLPARDTEAFF	NA	TRBV14	TRBJ1-1
TGTGCCAGCAGTTATCCAACCGGGACAGGGGAGACCCAGTACTTC	CASSYPTGTGETQYF	TRBD1	TRBV6-6	TRBJ2-5
TGTGCCAGCAGGCTCCCTGACAGGGGGTTTGGCGAGCAGTACTTC	CASRLPDRGFGEQYF	TRBD1	TRBV28	TRBJ2-7
TGTGCCAGCAGCCTACGGACTAGCGGGGGGGCCGATGTCGGGGAGCTGTTTTTT	CASSLRTSGGADVGELFF	TRBD2	TRBV4-2	TRBJ2-2
TGTGCCAGCTCACCACTCGGGGAATTCTACAATGAGCAGTTCTTC	CASSPLGEFYNEQFF	NA	TRBV18	TRBJ2-1
TGTGCCAGCAGCTTCGGCGGGAGGGCCATCGAGCAGTACTTC	CASSFGGRAIEQYF	TRBD2	TRBV5-6	TRBJ2-7
TGTGCCAGCAGTTTCAGTAGCGGGGGCCGCTCCTACAATGAGCAGTTCTTC	CASSFSSGGRSYNEQFF	TRBD2	TRBV27	TRBJ2-1
TGTGCCAGCAGTGTAACAGGGGGTCTACACGAGCAGTACTTC	CASSVTGGLHEQYF	TRBD1	TRBV25-1	TRBJ2-7
TGTGCCAGCAGCTTAACGCTCGGGCGGGGAATAGATACGCAGTATTTT	CASSLTLGRGIDTQYF	NA	TRBV7-3	TRBJ2-3
TGTGCCAGCAGCCGCTCTGGGACTAACTCTGGAAACACCATATATTTT	CASSRSGTNSGNTIYF	NA	TRBV7-9	TRBJ1-3
TGTGCCAGCAGAATCTCACACGGGGTGTCCTACGAGCAGTACTTC	CASRISHGVSYEQYF	NA	TRBV6-5	TRBJ2-7
TGTGCCAGCAGCTTACGGACTAGCGGGAGTTGGTCCTACGAGCAGTACTTC	CASSLRTSGSWSYEQYF	TRBD2	TRBV7-2	TRBJ2-7
TGTGCCACCCAGCTACTACCAAGTGTTCCTCAAGAGACCCAGTACTTC	CATQLLPSVPQETQYF	NA	TRBV18	TRBJ2-5
TGTGCCAGCAGTTCTGCTAAGGGGCTAGATTCGCGCGGCTACACCTTC	CASSSAKGLDSRGYTF	NA	TRBV6-2/TRBV6-3	TRBJ1-2
TGCGCCAGCAGCTTGCCTACAGTCTCCGGGGGTTCACCCCTCCACTTT	CASSLPTVSGGSPLHF	NA	TRBV5-1	TRBJ1-6
TGTGCCAGCAGCCCCAGCGGGATGCGGCAGTTCTTC	CASSPSGMRQFF	TRBD2	TRBV7-2	TRBJ2-1
TGCAGTGCTAGTGAGGTCACAGGGGATCAGCCCCAGCATTTT	CSASEVTGDQPQHF	TRBD1	TRBV20-1	TRBJ1-5
TGTGCCACCAGTAGAAAAGCGGGAAATAGGGATACGCAGTATTTT	CATSRKAGNRDTQYF	TRBD2	TRBV24-1	TRBJ2-3
TGTGCCAGCAGTTTAGGGACAGGCTCAAACTATGGCTACACCTTC	CASSLGTGSNYGYTF	TRBD1	TRBV28	TRBJ1-2
TGTGCCAGCAGCTTAGTCCGCGGTACCGGGGAGCTGTTTTTT	CASSLVRGTGELFF	NA	TRBV7-6	TRBJ2-2
TGTGCCAGCAGCTTGGGATTGAGGACAGGGGGTACCGGGGAGCTGTTTTTT	CASSLGLRTGGTGELFF	TRBD1	TRBV11-3	TRBJ2-2
TGTGCCTGGAGGGGGGGACTAGCGTTATTGAGTGAGCAGTTCTTC	CAWRGGLALLSEQFF	TRBD2	TRBV30	TRBJ2-1